This T cell receptor beta chain is from a study of cytomegalovirus exposure and HLA in healthy donors. Study overall: An earlier analysis identified approximately 110 million unique TCR beta sequences in approximately 170 million T cells. Whole-study findings and limits: For most TCR beta V segments, an earlier analysis put the productive rate at about 90% or about 30% of the time.

PCR used 60 Vbeta primers and 13 Jbeta primers. Libraries were prepared by immunoSEQ multiplex PCR; TCRdb keeps only in-frame clonotypes and omits some of them. The sample yields more than 95,000 clones, roughly 75% seen once. Comments on this clone: Antigen: not known.

The trim removed 0 bases at V and 4 bases at J, leaving 8 bases unmatched. Germline CDR1 SGHRS, CDR2 YFSETQ. The CDR3 runs to 16 residues. The sample was PBMCs. The TCR originated in a woman in her forties or fifties in good health and CMV-seronegative. J is TRBJ2-3 and V is TRBV5-1, with 7 bases identical to TRBD1. For the CDR3, the DNA is TGCGCCAGCAGCTTGGGACCAATACAGGGGTCAGATACGCAGTATTTT. The encoded protein is CASSLGPIQGSDTQYF.